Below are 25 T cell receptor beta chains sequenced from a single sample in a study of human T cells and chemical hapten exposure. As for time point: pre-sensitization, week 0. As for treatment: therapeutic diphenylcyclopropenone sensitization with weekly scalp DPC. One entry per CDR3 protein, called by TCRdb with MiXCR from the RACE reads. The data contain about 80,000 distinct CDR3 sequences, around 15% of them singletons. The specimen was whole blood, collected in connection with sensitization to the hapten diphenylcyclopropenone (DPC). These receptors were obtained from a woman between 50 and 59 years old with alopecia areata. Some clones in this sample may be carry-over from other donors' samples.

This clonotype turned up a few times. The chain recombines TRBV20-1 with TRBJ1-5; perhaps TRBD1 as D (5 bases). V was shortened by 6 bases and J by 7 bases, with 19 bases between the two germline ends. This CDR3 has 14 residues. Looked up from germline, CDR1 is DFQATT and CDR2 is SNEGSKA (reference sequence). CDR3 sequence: CSAKDPGNVQPQHF. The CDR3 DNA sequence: TGCAGTGCCAAGGACCCAGGGAACGTACAGCCCCAGCATTTT.

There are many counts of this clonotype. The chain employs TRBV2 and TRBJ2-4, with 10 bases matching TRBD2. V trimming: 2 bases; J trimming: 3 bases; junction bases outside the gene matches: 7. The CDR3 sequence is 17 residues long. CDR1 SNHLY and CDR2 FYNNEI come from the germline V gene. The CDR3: CASSESLAGGGKNIQYF. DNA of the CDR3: TGTGCCAGCAGTGAAAGCTTAGCGGGAGGAGGCAAAAACATTCAGTACTTC.

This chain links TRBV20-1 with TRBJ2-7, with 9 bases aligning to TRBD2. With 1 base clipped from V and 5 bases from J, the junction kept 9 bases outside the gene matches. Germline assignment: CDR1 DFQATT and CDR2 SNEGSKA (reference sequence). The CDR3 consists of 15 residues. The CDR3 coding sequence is TGCAGTGCTAGAGCCCCAGCGGGAGGTGAGAACGAGCAGTACTTC. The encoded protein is CSARAPAGGENEQYF.

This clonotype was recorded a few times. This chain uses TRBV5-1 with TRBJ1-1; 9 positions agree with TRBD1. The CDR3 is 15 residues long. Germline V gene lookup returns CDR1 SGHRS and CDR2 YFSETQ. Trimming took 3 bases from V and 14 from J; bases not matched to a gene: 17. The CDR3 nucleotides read TGCGCCAGCAGCTCCGCGTCCCGGGACAGGGCCCTTTTCTTCTTT. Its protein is CASSSASRDRALFFF. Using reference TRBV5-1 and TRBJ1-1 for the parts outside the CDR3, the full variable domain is KAGVTQTPRYLIKTRGQQVTLSCSPISGHRSVSWYQQTPGQGLQFLFEYFSETQRNKGNFPGRFSGRQFSNSRSEMNVSTLELGDSALYLCASSSASRDRALFFFGQGTRLTVV.

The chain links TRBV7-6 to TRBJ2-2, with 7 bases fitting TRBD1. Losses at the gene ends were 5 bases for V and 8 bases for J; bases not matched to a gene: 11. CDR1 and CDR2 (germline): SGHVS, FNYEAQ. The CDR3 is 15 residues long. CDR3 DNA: TGTGCCAGCAGCCCAAGGGGACAGAATGGAGGGGAGCTGTTTTTT. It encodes CASSPRGQNGGELFF.

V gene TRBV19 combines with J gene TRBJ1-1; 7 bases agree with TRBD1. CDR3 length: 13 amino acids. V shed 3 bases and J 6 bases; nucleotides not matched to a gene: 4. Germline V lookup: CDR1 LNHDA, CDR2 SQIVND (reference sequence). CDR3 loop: CASSMQGGSEAFF. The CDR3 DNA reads TGTGCCAGTAGTATGCAAGGGGGCTCTGAAGCTTTCTTT.

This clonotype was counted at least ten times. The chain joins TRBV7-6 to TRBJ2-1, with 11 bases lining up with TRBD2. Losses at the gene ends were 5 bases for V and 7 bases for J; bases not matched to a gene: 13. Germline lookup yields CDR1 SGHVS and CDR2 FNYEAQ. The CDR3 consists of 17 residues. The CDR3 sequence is CASSPQRLAGGVNEQFF. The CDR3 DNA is TGTGCCAGCAGCCCCCAGAGGCTAGCGGGAGGCGTAAATGAGCAGTTCTTC.

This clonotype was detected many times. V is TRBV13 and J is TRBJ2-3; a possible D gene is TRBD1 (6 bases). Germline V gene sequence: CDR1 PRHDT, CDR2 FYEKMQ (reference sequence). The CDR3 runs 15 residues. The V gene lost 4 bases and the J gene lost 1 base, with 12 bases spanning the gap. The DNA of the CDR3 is TGTGCCAGCAGCTCACACAGGGATGGCACAGATACGCAGTATTTT. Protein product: CASSSHRDGTDTQYF.

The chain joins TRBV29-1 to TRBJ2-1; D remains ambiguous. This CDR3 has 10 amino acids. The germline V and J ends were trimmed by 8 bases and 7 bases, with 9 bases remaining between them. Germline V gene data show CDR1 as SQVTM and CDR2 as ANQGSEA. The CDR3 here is CSSDQNEQFF. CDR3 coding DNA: TGCAGCTCCGACCAGAATGAGCAGTTCTTC.

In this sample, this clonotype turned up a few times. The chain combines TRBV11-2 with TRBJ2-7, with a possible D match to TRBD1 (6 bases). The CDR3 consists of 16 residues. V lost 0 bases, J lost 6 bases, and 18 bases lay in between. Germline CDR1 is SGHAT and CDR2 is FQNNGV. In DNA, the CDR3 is TGTGCCAGCAGCTTAGATTTAAGTAGGGCCAGGGGCGAGCAGTACTTC. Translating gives CASSLDLSRARGEQYF.

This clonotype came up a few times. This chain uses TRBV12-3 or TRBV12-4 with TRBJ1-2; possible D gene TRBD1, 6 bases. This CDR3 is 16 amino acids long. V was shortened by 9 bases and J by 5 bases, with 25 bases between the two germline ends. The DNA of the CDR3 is TGTGCCAGTACCACGCCGGACAGCCCGAAATCTTATGGCTACACCTTC. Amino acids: CASTTPDSPKSYGYTF.

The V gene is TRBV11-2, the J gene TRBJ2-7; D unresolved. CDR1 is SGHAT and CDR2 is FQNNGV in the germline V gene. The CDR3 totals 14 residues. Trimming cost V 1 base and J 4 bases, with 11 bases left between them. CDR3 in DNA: TGTGCCAGCAGCTTAGCTGTGGGCTTTTACGAGCAGTACTTC. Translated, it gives CASSLAVGFYEQYF.

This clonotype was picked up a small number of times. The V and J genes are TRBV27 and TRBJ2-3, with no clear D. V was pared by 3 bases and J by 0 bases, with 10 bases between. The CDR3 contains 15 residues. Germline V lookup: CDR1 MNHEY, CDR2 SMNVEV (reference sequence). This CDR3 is CASSFRLGSTDTQYF. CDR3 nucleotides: TGTGCCAGCAGTTTTCGACTGGGGAGCACAGATACGCAGTATTTT.

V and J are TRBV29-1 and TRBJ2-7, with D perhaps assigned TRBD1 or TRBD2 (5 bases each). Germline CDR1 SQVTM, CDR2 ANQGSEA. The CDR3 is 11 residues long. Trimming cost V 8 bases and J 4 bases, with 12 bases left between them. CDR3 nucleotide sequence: TGCAGCTCTAGTTGGGGGTACGAGCAGTACTTC. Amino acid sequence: CSSSWGYEQYF.

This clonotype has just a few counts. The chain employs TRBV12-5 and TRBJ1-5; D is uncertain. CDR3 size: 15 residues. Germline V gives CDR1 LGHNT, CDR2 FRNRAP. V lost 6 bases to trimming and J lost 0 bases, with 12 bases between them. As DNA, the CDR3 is TGTGCTAGTGGCTTCGACAAGACTAGCAATCAGCCCCAGCATTTT. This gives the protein CASGFDKTSNQPQHF.

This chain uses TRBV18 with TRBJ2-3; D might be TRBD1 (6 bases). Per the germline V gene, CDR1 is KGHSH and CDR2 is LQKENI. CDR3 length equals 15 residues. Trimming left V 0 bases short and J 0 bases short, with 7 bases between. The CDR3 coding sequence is TGTGCCAGCTCACCACCCGGGACAAGCACAGATACGCAGTATTTT. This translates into CASSPPGTSTDTQYF.

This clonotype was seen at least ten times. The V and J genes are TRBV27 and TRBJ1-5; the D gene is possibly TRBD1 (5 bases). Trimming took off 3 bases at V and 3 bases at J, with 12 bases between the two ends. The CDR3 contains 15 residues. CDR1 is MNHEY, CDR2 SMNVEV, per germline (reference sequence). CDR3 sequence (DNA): TGTGCCAGCAGTTTGGGAGGGGCTTACAATCAGCCCCAGCATTTT. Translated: CASSLGGAYNQPQHF.

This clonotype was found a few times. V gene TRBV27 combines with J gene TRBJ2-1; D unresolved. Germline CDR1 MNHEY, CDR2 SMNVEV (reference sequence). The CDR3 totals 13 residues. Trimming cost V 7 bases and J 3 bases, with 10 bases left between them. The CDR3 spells CASNRWGYNEQFF. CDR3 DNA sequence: TGTGCCAGCAATAGGTGGGGCTACAATGAGCAGTTCTTC.

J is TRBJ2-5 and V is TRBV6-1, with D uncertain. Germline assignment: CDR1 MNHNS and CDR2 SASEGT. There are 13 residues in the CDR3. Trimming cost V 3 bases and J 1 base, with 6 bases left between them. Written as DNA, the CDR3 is TGTGCCAGCAGTGACAACCGCCAAGAGACCCAGTACTTC. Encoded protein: CASSDNRQETQYF.

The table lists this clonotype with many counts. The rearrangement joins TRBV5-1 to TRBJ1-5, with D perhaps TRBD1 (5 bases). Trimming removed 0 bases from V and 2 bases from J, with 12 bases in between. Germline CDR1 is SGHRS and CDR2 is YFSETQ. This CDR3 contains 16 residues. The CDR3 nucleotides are TGCGCCAGCAGCTTGGAAGGAAGGGGAGGCAATCAGCCCCAGCATTTT. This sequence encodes CASSLEGRGGNQPQHF.

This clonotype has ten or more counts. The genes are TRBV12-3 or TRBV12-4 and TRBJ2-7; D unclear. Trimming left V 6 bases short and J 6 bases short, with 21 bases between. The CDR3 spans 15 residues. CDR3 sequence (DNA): TGTGCCAGCAGCGGTACCTTAGGGATTTGGTCCGAGCAGTACTTC. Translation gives CASSGTLGIWSEQYF.

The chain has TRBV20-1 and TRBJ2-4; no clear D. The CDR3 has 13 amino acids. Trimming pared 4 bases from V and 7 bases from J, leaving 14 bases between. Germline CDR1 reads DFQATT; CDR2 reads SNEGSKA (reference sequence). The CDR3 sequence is CSAKEPNANIQYF. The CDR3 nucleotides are TGCAGTGCTAAGGAACCGAACGCGAACATTCAGTACTTC.

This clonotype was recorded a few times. CDR3 sequence: CASSEAGRTNQPQHF. DNA for the CDR3: TGTGCCAGCAGTGAAGCGGGCAGGACTAATCAGCCCCAGCATTTT. The chain uses TRBV6-1 and TRBJ1-5; D is uncertain. Per germline, CDR1 MNHNS and CDR2 SASEGT. The CDR3 covers 15 residues. V was trimmed by 0 bases and J by 4 bases, leaving 10 bases between them.

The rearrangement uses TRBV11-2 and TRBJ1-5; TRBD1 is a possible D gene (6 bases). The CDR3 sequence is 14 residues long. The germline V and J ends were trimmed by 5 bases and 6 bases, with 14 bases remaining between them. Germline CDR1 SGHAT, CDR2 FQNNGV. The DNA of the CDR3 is TGTGCCAGCAGCCCCATACAGGGAGGTCAGCCCCAGCATTTT. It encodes CASSPIQGGQPQHF. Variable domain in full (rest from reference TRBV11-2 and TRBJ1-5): EAGVAQSPRYKIIEKRQSVAFWCNPISGHATLYWYQQILGQGPKLLIQFQNNGVVDDSQLPKDRFSAERLKGVDSTLKIQPAKLEDSAVYLCASSPIQGGQPQHFGDGTRLSIL.

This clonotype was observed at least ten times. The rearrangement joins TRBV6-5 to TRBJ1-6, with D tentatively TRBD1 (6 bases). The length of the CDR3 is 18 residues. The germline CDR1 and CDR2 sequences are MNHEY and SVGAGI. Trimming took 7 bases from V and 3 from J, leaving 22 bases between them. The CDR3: CASTLRGRGADYNSPLHF. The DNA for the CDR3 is TGTGCCAGCACCCTACGGGGGCGGGGGGCAGACTATAATTCACCCCTCCACTTT.